A single sample gave rise to the 13 T cell receptor beta chains below, sequenced in a study of OX40 agonist ivuxolimab in advanced cancers. Using immunoSEQ multiplex PCR, the repertoire was profiled, and TCRdb retains in-frame clones only, with some absent. Among tens of thousands of clones, roughly 87% were seen once, and the ten largest hold around 3.3%. The sequencing used CD4+ or CD8+ T cells sorted from blood, collected in a trial of the OX40 agonist ivuxolimab. The source is an adult with an advanced solid tumor such as melanoma, head and neck, liver or kidney cancer.

The J gene is TRBJ1-2, the V gene TRBV18; D is unclear. The CDR3 extends over 13 amino acids. The V end lost 3 bases, the J end lost 7 bases, and 12 bases lay between the germline ends. Germline CDR1 is KGHSH and CDR2 is LQKENI. Here the CDR3 DNA reads TGTGCCAGCTCACCTGTCCCAGAAGGTGGCTACACCTTC. Translation gives CASSPVPEGGYTF.

The gene calls are TRBV27 and TRBJ2-7; maybe TRBD2 (6 bases). This CDR3 contains 14 residues. Per germline, CDR1 MNHEY and CDR2 SMNVEV (reference sequence). This chain's CDR3 is CASARGDSRSGQYF. The CDR3 DNA reads as TGTGCTAGTGCCCGTGGGGACTCCCGTTCCGGGCAGTACTTC.

This chain joins TRBV11-1 and TRBJ2-4; D is perhaps TRBD1 (5 bases). The CDR3 contains 13 residues. Trimming stripped 5 bases from V and 9 bases from J, with 14 bases between. Germline assignment: CDR1 SGHAT and CDR2 FQDESV (reference sequence). The CDR3 is CASSLGQSGIQYF. Here the CDR3 DNA reads TGTGCCAGCAGCCTCGGACAAAGTGGCATTCAGTACTTC. The full variable domain, with the rest looked up from reference TRBV11-1 and TRBJ2-4, is EAEVAQSPRYKITEKSQAVAFWCDPISGHATLYWYRQILGQGPELLVQFQDESVVDDSQLPKDRFSAERLKGVDSTLKIQPAELGDSAMYLCASSLGQSGIQYFGAGTRLSVL.

In the case of this clone: The junction and the germline gene differ at one end; a read error may be behind it. The rearrangement uses TRBV7-7 and TRBJ2-5; D could derive from TRBD1 or TRBD2 (7 bases each). The CDR3 runs 18 residues. Germline V gives CDR1 SSHAT, CDR2 FNYEAQ (reference sequence). CDR3 protein: CASTYQGGGDGPRETQYF. The CDR3 coding sequence is TGTGCTAGCACCTACCAGGGAGGGGGCGATGGCCCAAGGGAGACCCAGTACTTC.

In DNA, the CDR3 is TGTGCCAGCTCACCCGACAGCCTCGCCCCGAACACCATATATTTT. This encodes CASSPDSLAPNTIYF. The J gene is TRBJ1-3, the V gene TRBV18, with D tentatively TRBD1 (5 bases). V lost 3 bases and J 7 bases, leaving 16 bases between the germline ends. The CDR3 is made up of 15 amino acids. Germline V lookup: CDR1 KGHSH, CDR2 LQKENI.

CDR3 loop: CASSQELAGAGEQYF. CDR3 nucleotide sequence: TGCGCCAGCAGCCAAGAACTAGCGGGTGCGGGAGAGCAGTACTTC. The genes are TRBV4-1 and TRBJ2-7; TRBD2 agrees at 9 bases. Germline CDR1 MGHRA, CDR2 YSYEKL. There are 15 residues in the CDR3. The ends lost 0 bases at V and 7 bases at J; junction bases unmatched: 7.

This chain uses TRBV7-2 with TRBJ1-3, with D unclear. Trimming cost V 4 bases and J 4 bases, with 11 bases left between them. The germline gives CDR1 SGHTA, CDR2 FQGNSA. This CDR3 region has 14 residues. In nucleotides, the CDR3 is TGTGCCAGCAGCTCGCGGACGAGCGGAAACACCATATATTTT. This sequence encodes CASSSRTSGNTIYF.

In nucleotides, the CDR3 is TGTGCCAGCAGTTTATCGCTCGGAGTTGCGTCTGGAAACACCATATATTTT. Its protein product is CASSLSLGVASGNTIYF. This chain uses TRBV28 with TRBJ1-3; no definite D call. The CDR3 loop spans 17 amino acids. The V gene lost 1 base and the J gene lost 1 base, with 14 bases spanning the gap. Germline V gene lookup returns CDR1 MDHEN and CDR2 SYDVKM.

This chain connects TRBV6-5 to TRBJ2-5, with TRBD1 matching over 7 bases. The germline CDR1 and CDR2 sequences are MNHEY and SVGAGI. The junction had 3 bases not matched to a gene; V was cut back by 2 bases and J by 3 bases. The CDR3 runs to 14 residues. The CDR3 DNA reads as TGTGCCAGCAGTTACCAACAGGGGAAAGAGACCCAGTACTTC. Its protein product is CASSYQQGKETQYF.

This chain connects TRBV15 to TRBJ1-6; perhaps TRBD1 as D (6 bases). CDR3 length: 14 residues. Looked up from germline, CDR1 is LNHNV and CDR2 is YYDKDF (reference sequence). Trimming took off 7 bases at V and 10 bases at J, with 17 bases between the two ends. The CDR3 spells CATTLRAGESPLHF. CDR3 in DNA: TGTGCCACCACCCTCAGGGCAGGGGAATCACCCCTCCACTTT.

Only one count was recorded for this clone. V gene TRBV2 combines with J gene TRBJ1-2, with 9 bases matching TRBD1. Germline CDR1 is SNHLY and CDR2 is FYNNEI. V lost 8 bases to trimming and J lost 4 bases; unmatched junction nucleotides: 5. This CDR3 contains 13 residues. The CDR3 DNA follows: TGTGCCAGCGGACAGGGGTTTACCTATGGCTACACCTTC. Protein product: CASGQGFTYGYTF.

This chain joins TRBV7-9 and TRBJ1-5; TRBD1 is a possible D gene (6 bases). This CDR3 comprises 13 residues. Germline-derived CDR1 and CDR2 are SEHNR and FQNEAQ (reference sequence). V lost 5 bases and J lost 7, with 12 bases in between. Written as DNA, the CDR3 is TGTGCCAGCAGCCGGGACATCAGACAGCCCCAGCATTTT. Its translation is CASSRDIRQPQHF.

J is TRBJ1-2 and V is TRBV5-1, with D perhaps TRBD1 (5 bases). The CDR3 covers 15 residues. V was pared by 0 bases and J by 4 bases, with 13 bases between. Germline V lookup: CDR1 SGHRS, CDR2 YFSETQ. CDR3 protein: CASSLAGGMGYGYTF. The CDR3 coding sequence is TGCGCCAGCAGCTTGGCTGGGGGGATGGGCTATGGCTACACCTTC.